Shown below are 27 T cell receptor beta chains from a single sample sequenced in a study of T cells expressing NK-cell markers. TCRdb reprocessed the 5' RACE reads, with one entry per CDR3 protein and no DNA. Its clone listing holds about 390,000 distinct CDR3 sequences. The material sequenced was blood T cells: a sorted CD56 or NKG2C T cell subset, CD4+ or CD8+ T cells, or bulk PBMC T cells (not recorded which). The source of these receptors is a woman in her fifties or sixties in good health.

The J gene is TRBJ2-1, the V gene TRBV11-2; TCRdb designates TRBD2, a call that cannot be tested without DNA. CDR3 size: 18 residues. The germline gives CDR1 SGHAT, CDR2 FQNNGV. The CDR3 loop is CASSLEGTSGSPDNEQFF. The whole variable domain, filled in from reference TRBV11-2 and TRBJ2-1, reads EAGVAQSPRYKIIEKRQSVAFWCNPISGHATLYWYQQILGQGPKLLIQFQNNGVVDDSQLPKDRFSAERLKGVDSTLKIQPAKLEDSAVYLCASSLEGTSGSPDNEQFFGPGTRLTVL.

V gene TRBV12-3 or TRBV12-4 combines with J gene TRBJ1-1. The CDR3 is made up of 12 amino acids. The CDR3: CASSAADTEAFF.

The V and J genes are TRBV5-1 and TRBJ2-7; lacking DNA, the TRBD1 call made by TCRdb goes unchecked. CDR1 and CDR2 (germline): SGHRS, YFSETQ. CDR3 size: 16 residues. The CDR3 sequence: CASSLGSTGQGYEQYF.

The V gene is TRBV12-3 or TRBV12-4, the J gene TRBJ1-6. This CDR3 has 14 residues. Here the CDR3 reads CASSLEEVNSPLHF.

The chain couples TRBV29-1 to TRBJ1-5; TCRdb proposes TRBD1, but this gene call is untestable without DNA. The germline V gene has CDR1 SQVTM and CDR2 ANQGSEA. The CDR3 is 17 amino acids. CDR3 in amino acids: CSVNVRNGRMVNQPQHF. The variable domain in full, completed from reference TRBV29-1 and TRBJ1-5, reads SAVISQKPSRDICQRGTSLTIQCQVDSQVTMMFWYRQQPGQSLTLIATANQGSEATYESGFVIDKFPISRPNLTFSTLTVSNMSPEDSSIYLCSVNVRNGRMVNQPQHFGDGTRLSIL.

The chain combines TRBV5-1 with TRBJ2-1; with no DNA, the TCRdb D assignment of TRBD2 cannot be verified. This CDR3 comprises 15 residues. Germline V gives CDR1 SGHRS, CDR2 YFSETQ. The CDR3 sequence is CASTRLAEAYNEQFF.

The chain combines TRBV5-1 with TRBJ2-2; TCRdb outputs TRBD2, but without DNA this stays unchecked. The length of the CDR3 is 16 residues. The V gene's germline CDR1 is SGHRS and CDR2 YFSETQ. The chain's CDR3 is CASVPGLAGVAGELFF.

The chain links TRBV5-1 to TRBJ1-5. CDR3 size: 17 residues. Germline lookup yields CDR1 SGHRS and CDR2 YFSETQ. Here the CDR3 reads CASSLGVGVGENQPQHF.

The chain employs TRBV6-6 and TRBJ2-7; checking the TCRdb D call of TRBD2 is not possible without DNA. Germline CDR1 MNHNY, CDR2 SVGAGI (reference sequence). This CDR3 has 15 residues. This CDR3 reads CASSFPGLLSYEQYF.

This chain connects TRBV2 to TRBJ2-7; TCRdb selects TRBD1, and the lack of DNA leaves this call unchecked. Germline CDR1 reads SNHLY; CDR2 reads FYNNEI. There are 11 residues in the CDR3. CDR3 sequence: CASQGAYEQYF.

The CDR3 loop is CASSLVPGARNNEQFF. The chain employs TRBV11-1 and TRBJ2-1; absent DNA, TCRdb's TRBD1 call cannot be checked. CDR3 size: 16 residues. Per the germline V gene, CDR1 is SGHAT and CDR2 is FQDESV (reference sequence).

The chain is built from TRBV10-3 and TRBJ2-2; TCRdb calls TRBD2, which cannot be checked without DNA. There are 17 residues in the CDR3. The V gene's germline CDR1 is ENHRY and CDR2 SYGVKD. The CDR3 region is CAISETASGQNTGELFF.

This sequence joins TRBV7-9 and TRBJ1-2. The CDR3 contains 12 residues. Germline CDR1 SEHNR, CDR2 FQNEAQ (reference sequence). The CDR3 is CAWMDFNYGYTF.

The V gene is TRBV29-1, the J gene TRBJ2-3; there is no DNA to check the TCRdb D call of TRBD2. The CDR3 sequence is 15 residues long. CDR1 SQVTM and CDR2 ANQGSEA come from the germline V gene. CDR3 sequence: CSVVSLAGVTDTQYF.

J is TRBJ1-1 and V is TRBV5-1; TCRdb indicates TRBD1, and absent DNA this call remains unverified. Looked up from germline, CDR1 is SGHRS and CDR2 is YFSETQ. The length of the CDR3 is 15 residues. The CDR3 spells CASSPSHGGRAEAFF.

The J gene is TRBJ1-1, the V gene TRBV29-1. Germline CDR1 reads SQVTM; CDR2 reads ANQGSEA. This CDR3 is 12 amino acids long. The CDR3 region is CSVLSQNTEAFF.

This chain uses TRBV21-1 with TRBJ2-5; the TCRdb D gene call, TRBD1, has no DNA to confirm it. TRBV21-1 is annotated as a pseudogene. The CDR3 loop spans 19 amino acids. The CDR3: CASSNRSPNGGGKKETQYF.

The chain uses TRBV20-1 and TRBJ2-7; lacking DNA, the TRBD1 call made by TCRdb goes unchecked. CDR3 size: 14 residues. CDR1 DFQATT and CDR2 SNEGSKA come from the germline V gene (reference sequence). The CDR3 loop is CSFSYRGNSYEQYF.

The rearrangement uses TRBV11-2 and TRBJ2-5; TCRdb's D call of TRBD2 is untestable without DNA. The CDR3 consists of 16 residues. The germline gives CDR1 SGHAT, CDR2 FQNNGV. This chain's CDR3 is CASRPIRTDRQEGQYF. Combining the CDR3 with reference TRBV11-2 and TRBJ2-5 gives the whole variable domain EAGVAQSPRYKIIEKRQSVAFWCNPISGHATLYWYQQILGQGPKLLIQFQNNGVVDDSQLPKDRFSAERLKGVDSTLKIQPAKLEDSAVYLCASRPIRTDRQEGQYFGPGTRLLVL.

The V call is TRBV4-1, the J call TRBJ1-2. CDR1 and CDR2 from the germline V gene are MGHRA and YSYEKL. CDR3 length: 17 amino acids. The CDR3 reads CASSQEFGGSVSFSYTF.

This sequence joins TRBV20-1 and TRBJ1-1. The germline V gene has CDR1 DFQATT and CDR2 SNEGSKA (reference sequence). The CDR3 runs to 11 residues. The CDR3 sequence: CSASVYGEAFF.

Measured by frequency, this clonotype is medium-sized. This CDR3 is CASGLEDGQPPLVKNIQYF. This chain connects TRBV12-5 to TRBJ2-4; TCRdb's assignment of TRBD2 cannot be checked, as there is no DNA. The CDR3 totals 19 residues. The germline gives CDR1 LGHNT, CDR2 FRNRAP.

The CDR3 protein is CASSFSSGTTDTQYF. The chain links TRBV5-6 to TRBJ2-3; TCRdb selects TRBD2, and the lack of DNA leaves this call unchecked. This CDR3 region has 15 residues. Germline V gene data show CDR1 as SGHDT and CDR2 as YYEEEE.

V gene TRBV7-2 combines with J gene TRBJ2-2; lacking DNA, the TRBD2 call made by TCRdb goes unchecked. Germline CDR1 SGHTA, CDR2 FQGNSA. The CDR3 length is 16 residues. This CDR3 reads CASSFTSGRSTGELFF.

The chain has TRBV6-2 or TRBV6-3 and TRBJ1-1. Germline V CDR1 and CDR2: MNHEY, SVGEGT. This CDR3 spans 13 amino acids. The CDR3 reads CASSYLDNTEAFF.

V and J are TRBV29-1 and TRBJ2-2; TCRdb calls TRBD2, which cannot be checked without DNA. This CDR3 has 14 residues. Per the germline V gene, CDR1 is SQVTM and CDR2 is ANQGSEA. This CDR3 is CSARLAGVLGELFF.

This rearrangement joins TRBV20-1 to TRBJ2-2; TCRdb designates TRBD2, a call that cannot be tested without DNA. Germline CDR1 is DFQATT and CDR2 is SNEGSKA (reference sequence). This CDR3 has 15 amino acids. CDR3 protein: CSARDYRAGGGELFF.